One and the same sample provided the 32 T cell receptor beta chains below, sequenced in a study of cytomegalovirus exposure and HLA in healthy donors. The method was immunoSEQ multiplex PCR; TCRdb's version includes in-frame clones alone and lacks a portion of them. The profile shows over 100,000 clones, almost 90% of them singletons. Sequenced: PBMCs. The receptors derive from a woman aged 18-29 years in good health and CMV-seronegative.

The rearrangement joins TRBV28 to TRBJ2-1; D is perhaps TRBD2 (6 bases). Trimming stripped 6 bases from V and 2 bases from J, with 17 bases between. This CDR3 contains 16 residues. Germline values: CDR1 MDHEN, CDR2 SYDVKM. The CDR3 DNA follows: TGTGCCAGCAGAACCTTCCCCGGCGGGACCTACAATGAGCAGTTCTTC. Translation gives CASRTFPGGTYNEQFF.

This sequence joins TRBV7-8 and TRBJ2-1; 13 bases are shared with TRBD2. This CDR3 is 22 amino acids long. Trimming cost V 2 bases and J 3 bases; bases outside gene matches: 19. Germline V gives CDR1 SGHVS, CDR2 FQNEAQ. CDR3 region: CASSLFPPSTSGRALFYNEQFF. The DNA for the CDR3 is TGTGCCAGCAGCTTATTCCCGCCTTCTACTAGCGGGAGGGCCCTGTTCTACAATGAGCAGTTCTTC.

The chain carries TRBV5-4 and TRBJ2-1; perhaps TRBD1 as D (5 bases). Trimming cost V 0 bases and J 2 bases, with 6 bases left between them. The germline CDR1 and CDR2 sequences are SGHNT and YYREEE (reference sequence). The CDR3 contains 14 residues. CDR3 protein: CASSLGGPYNEQFF. The CDR3 DNA reads as TGTGCCAGCAGCTTGGGGGGCCCCTACAATGAGCAGTTCTTC.

The rearrangement uses TRBV29-1 and TRBJ1-1, with a weak D call TRBD1 (6 bases). The V end was cut by 4 bases, the J end by 2 bases, with 8 bases between. Germline V lookup: CDR1 SQVTM, CDR2 ANQGSEA. The CDR3 has 12 residues. The CDR3 nucleotides are TGCAGCGTTGGACAGGATAACACTGAAGCTTTCTTT. This gives the protein CSVGQDNTEAFF.

The chain is built from TRBV4-3 and TRBJ1-5; D not certain. This CDR3 comprises 15 residues. Germline CDR1 and CDR2: LGHNA and YSLEER. V was trimmed by 4 bases and J by 0 bases, leaving 10 bases between them. In DNA, the CDR3 is TGCGCCAGCAGCCCGCAACGGTATAGCAATCAGCCCCAGCATTTT. Amino acid sequence: CASSPQRYSNQPQHF.

The chain carries TRBV15 and TRBJ2-1, with 15 nucleotides matching TRBD2. The germline CDR1 and CDR2 sequences are LNHNV and YYDKDF (reference sequence). The J segment lost 12 bases and the V segment lost 3 bases, leaving 12 bases of the junction unmatched. CDR3 size: 17 residues. In DNA, the CDR3 is TGTGCCACCAGCAGCCCCCCCGGGACTAGCGGGAGGTCGTGGCAGTTCTTC. This gives the protein CATSSPPGTSGRSWQFF.

V and J are TRBV19 and TRBJ2-7; 11 bases are a match to TRBD2. Germline V gives CDR1 LNHDA, CDR2 SQIVND (reference sequence). The CDR3 extends over 20 amino acids. J was trimmed by 2 bases and V by 5 bases; bases with no gene match: 20. The DNA of the CDR3 is TGTGCCAGTAGTCCGGGAACGCCGGGACTAGCGGAGAGGGGAACCTACGAGCAGTACTTC. It specifies CASSPGTPGLAERGTYEQYF.

This chain uses TRBV7-9 with TRBJ1-1; the match to TRBD1 covers 8 bases. The trim removed 5 bases at V and 6 bases at J, leaving 11 bases unmatched. Germline CDR1 SEHNR, CDR2 FQNEAQ (reference sequence). This CDR3 contains 15 residues. In DNA, the CDR3 is TGTGCCAGCAGCCTCATTAGGACAGGGAGTCCTGAAGCTTTCTTT. Protein product: CASSLIRTGSPEAFF.

This clone appeared a single time. This chain connects TRBV5-1 to TRBJ1-3; a possible D gene is TRBD1 (6 bases). The CDR3 runs to 13 residues. Germline V gene sequence: CDR1 SGHRS, CDR2 YFSETQ. Trimming took 3 bases from V and 4 from J, leaving 8 bases between them. The CDR3 bases are TGCGCCAGCAGCTCCCAGGGGGGAAACACCATATATTTT. It specifies CASSSQGGNTIYF.

The V call is TRBV28, the J call TRBJ2-7; 8 positions match TRBD1. Unmatched junction bases numbered 6, after V lost 11 bases and J lost 6 bases. Germline assignment: CDR1 MDHEN and CDR2 SYDVKM. The CDR3 consists of 11 residues. The CDR3, as DNA: TGTGCCGCCCAGACAGGGGTCGAGCAGTACTTC. It translates to CAAQTGVEQYF.

In its sample, this clone was seen a few times. CDR3: CASSQSGGNYGYTF. CDR3 DNA: TGTGCCAGCAGCCAATCAGGGGGTAACTATGGCTACACCTTC. The chain links TRBV7-9 to TRBJ1-2; TRBD1 aligns across 7 bases. This CDR3 has 14 amino acids. Germline V gives CDR1 SEHNR, CDR2 FQNEAQ (reference sequence). V was pared by 5 bases and J by 1 base, with 4 bases of the junction left unmatched. The complete variable domain, with remaining parts taken from reference TRBV7-9 and TRBJ1-2, reads DTGVSQNPRHKITKRGQNVTFRCDPISEHNRLYWYRQTLGQGPEFLTYFQNEAQLEKSRLLSDRFSAERPKGSFSTLEIQRTEQGDSAMYLCASSQSGGNYGYTFGSGTRLTVV.

In this sample, this clone turned up a few times. The rearrangement uses TRBV5-1 and TRBJ2-7, with D possibly being TRBD2 (6 bases). CDR1 SGHRS and CDR2 YFSETQ come from the germline V gene. This CDR3 comprises 12 residues. V was trimmed by 7 bases and J by 1 base, leaving 9 bases between them. CDR3: CASASGSYEQYF. In DNA, the CDR3 is TGCGCCAGCGCGAGCGGGTCCTACGAGCAGTACTTC.

The rearrangement joins TRBV9 to TRBJ2-7; tentative D call: TRBD1 (6 bases). V was pared by 0 bases and J by 2 bases, with 15 bases between. Germline-derived CDR1 and CDR2 are SGDLS and YYNGEE. The CDR3 extends over 16 amino acids. The CDR3, as DNA: TGTGCCAGCAGCGTAGGTTTGGGACAAGGGACCTACGAGCAGTACTTC. Amino acids: CASSVGLGQGTYEQYF.

The CDR3 loop reads CALIGNTEAFF. In nucleotides, the CDR3 is TGTGCCCTAATCGGGAACACTGAAGCTTTCTTT. V usage is TRBV30 and J usage is TRBJ1-1; D is uncertain. Between the trimmed V and J ends, which lost 8 bases and 1 base, there was a span of 8 bases. CDR1 and CDR2 (germline): GTSNPN, SVGIG (reference sequence). This CDR3 has 11 amino acids.

The CDR3 sequence is CASSSPGGSNQPQHF. The CDR3 region has the DNA TGTGCCAGCAGTTCCCCAGGGGGTAGCAATCAGCCCCAGCATTTT. The chain links TRBV28 to TRBJ1-5; 7 bases line up with TRBD1. The CDR3 has 15 residues. Germline trimming cut 4 bases from V and 0 bases from J; bases unmatched to any gene: 3. Germline CDR1 and CDR2: MDHEN and SYDVKM.

The J gene is TRBJ1-3, the V gene TRBV7-2; a weak D match, TRBD1 (5 bases). The CDR3 has 14 residues. Germline V gene lookup returns CDR1 SGHTA and CDR2 FQGNSA. Trimming left V 5 bases short and J 7 bases short, with 15 bases between. CDR3 sequence reads: CASSRSGLGNTIYF. In DNA form, the CDR3 reads TGTGCCAGCAGCCGATCAGGGCTCGGGAACACCATATATTTT.

V usage is TRBV30 and J usage is TRBJ2-5, with a possible D match to TRBD1 (6 bases). Germline V CDR1 and CDR2: GTSNPN, SVGIG (reference sequence). Trimming pared 0 bases from V and 7 bases from J, leaving 15 bases between. The CDR3 spans 14 residues. The CDR3, as DNA: TGTGCCTGGAGTGTTGGTGGGGGCTACGGGACCCAGTACTTC. Its protein product is CAWSVGGGYGTQYF. The full variable domain, its missing parts supplied by reference TRBV30 and TRBJ2-5, is SQTIHQWPATLVQPVGSPLSLECTVEGTSNPNLYWYRQAAGRGLQLLFYSVGIGQISSEVPQNLSASRPQDRQFILSSKKLLLSDSGFYLCAWSVGGGYGTQYFGPGTRLLVL.

The V gene is TRBV28, the J gene TRBJ2-7, with D unresolved. V lost 6 bases and J lost 1, with 7 bases in between. Looked up from germline, CDR1 is MDHEN and CDR2 is SYDVKM. The CDR3 totals 12 residues. The CDR3 region is CASRARSYEQYF. CDR3 in DNA: TGTGCCAGCAGGGCGAGGTCCTACGAGCAGTACTTC.

This clone was counted between two and nine times. The V and J genes are TRBV27 and TRBJ1-1, with TRBD1 identical over 8 bases. The CDR3 is made up of 17 amino acids. Germline lookup yields CDR1 MNHEY and CDR2 SMNVEV (reference sequence). V gave up 4 bases and J gave up 0 bases; unmatched junction bases: 10. CDR3 in DNA: TGTGCCAGCAGTTCTATTTCGGGACAGGATATGAACACTGAAGCTTTCTTT. Translated: CASSSISGQDMNTEAFF.

This clone was counted between two and nine times. This chain links TRBV5-4 with TRBJ1-2; 7 bases align to TRBD1. Looked up from germline, CDR1 is SGHNT and CDR2 is YYREEE (reference sequence). The CDR3 is 16 amino acids. V shed 5 bases, J shed 8 bases, and the junction held 18 bases outside the gene matches. The CDR3 sequence is CASSTRTERQGRGYTF. The CDR3 DNA reads as TGTGCCAGCAGTACGAGAACCGAACGACAGGGACGCGGCTACACCTTC.

The DNA for the CDR3 is TGTGCCAGCAGCCGAGCGGGAGGGTACTGGGAGACCCAGTACTTC. Encoded protein: CASSRAGGYWETQYF. The rearrangement links TRBV5-4 to TRBJ2-5; 10 nucleotides line up with TRBD2. This CDR3 has 15 amino acids. The V segment lost 4 bases and the J segment 5 bases; nucleotides outside the gene matches: 8. Germline CDR1 is SGHNT and CDR2 is YYREEE (reference sequence).

The gene calls are TRBV4-2 and TRBJ2-1, with D hard to call. Trimming took off 1 base at V and 0 bases at J, with 7 bases between the two ends. The CDR3 totals 15 residues. Germline V gene data show CDR1 as LGHNA and CDR2 as YNFKEQ. The CDR3 nucleotides are TGTGCCAGCAGCCAAGGAAGGAGCTCCTACAATGAGCAGTTCTTC. The encoded protein is CASSQGRSSYNEQFF.

The chain carries TRBV2 and TRBJ1-3, with D unresolved. The CDR3 runs to 15 residues. Germline V gene lookup returns CDR1 SNHLY and CDR2 FYNNEI. V was clipped by 6 bases and J by 0 bases, with 12 bases between them. The CDR3 DNA reads as TGTGCCAGCAGGCACAACCTTGACTCTGGAAACACCATATATTTT. Encoded protein: CASRHNLDSGNTIYF.

The V and J genes are TRBV4-3 and TRBJ2-3; 10 bases agree with TRBD2. This CDR3 has 19 amino acids. Germline V gives CDR1 LGHNA, CDR2 YSLEER. V gave up 1 base and J gave up 2 bases; unmatched junction bases: 12. The CDR3 coding sequence is TGCGCCAGCAGCCAAGGAAGGAACCTAGCGGGGGAGGACACAGATACGCAGTATTTT. Translating gives CASSQGRNLAGEDTDTQYF.

This clone was found once. V usage is TRBV10-3 and J usage is TRBJ2-5; no firm D call. The V end lost 2 bases, the J end lost 5 bases, and 9 bases lay between the germline ends. The CDR3 contains 13 residues. Germline V gene lookup returns CDR1 ENHRY and CDR2 SYGVKD. CDR3 sequence reads: CAISEIAGETQYF. CDR3 nucleotides: TGTGCCATCAGTGAGATCGCCGGGGAGACCCAGTACTTC.

The rearrangement links TRBV4-3 to TRBJ1-1; 7 bases map to TRBD1. The trim removed 0 bases at V and 3 bases at J, leaving 4 bases unmatched. The CDR3 length is 15 residues. Germline assignment: CDR1 LGHNA and CDR2 YSLEER. The CDR3 protein is CASSQDRTGYTEAFF. For the CDR3, the DNA is TGCGCCAGCAGCCAAGATCGGACAGGTTACACTGAAGCTTTCTTT.

The rearrangement uses TRBV5-1 and TRBJ1-3, with TRBD1 as a possible D gene (6 bases). This CDR3 comprises 14 residues. Trimming removed 0 bases at V and 8 bases at J, with 12 bases between. The germline V gene has CDR1 SGHRS and CDR2 YFSETQ. The CDR3 protein is CASSLGGPWDTIYF. For the CDR3, the DNA is TGCGCCAGCAGCTTGGGGGGGCCCTGGGACACCATATATTTT.

The V and J genes are TRBV7-9 and TRBJ1-5; D ambiguous. The CDR3 is 13 amino acids. The V gene lost 5 bases and the J gene lost 9 bases, with 14 bases spanning the gap. Germline CDR1 and CDR2: SEHNR and FQNEAQ (reference sequence). CDR3 sequence: CASSPQEERPQHF. The CDR3 nucleotides read TGTGCCAGCAGCCCTCAAGAGGAAAGGCCCCAGCATTTT.

The chain carries TRBV5-1 and TRBJ2-1; TRBD1 matches 7 bases. Germline lookup yields CDR1 SGHRS and CDR2 YFSETQ. CDR3 length: 14 amino acids. Trimming cost V 4 bases and J 11 bases; bases outside gene matches: 12. CDR3 sequence: CASSPTGTGLKQFF. CDR3 in DNA: TGCGCCAGCAGCCCGACAGGGACGGGTCTGAAGCAGTTCTTC.

V and J are TRBV2 and TRBJ2-1; 10 positions match TRBD2. The CDR3 totals 16 residues. After removal of 5 bases from V and 3 bases from J, the junction contained 7 bases not matched to a gene. In germline, CDR1 is SNHLY, CDR2 FYNNEI. The CDR3 spells CASSRRSGRRYNEQFF. The CDR3 nucleotides read TGTGCCAGCAGTCGACGTAGCGGGAGGCGCTACAATGAGCAGTTCTTC. Variable domain in full (rest from reference TRBV2 and TRBJ2-1): EPEVTQTPSHQVTQMGQEVILRCVPISNHLYFYWYRQILGQKVEFLVSFYNNEISEKSEIFDDQFSVERPDGSNFTLKIRSTKLEDSAMYFCASSRRSGRRYNEQFFGPGTRLTVL.

This chain joins TRBV7-9 and TRBJ1-1; perhaps TRBD1 as D (5 bases). Germline V gene lookup returns CDR1 SEHNR and CDR2 FQNEAQ (reference sequence). This CDR3 spans 15 amino acids. V dropped 0 bases and J dropped 1 base, with 9 bases sitting between them. CDR3 in amino acids: CASSLAVGQNTEAFF. DNA of the CDR3: TGTGCCAGCAGCTTAGCTGTAGGACAGAACACTGAAGCTTTCTTT. Together with reference TRBV7-9 and TRBJ1-1, the CDR3 gives the full variable domain: DTGVSQNPRHKITKRGQNVTFRCDPISEHNRLYWYRQTLGQGPEFLTYFQNEAQLEKSRLLSDRFSAERPKGSFSTLEIQRTEQGDSAMYLCASSLAVGQNTEAFFGQGTRLTVV.

This chain links TRBV28 with TRBJ2-1; 8 bases are shared with TRBD2. Germline trimming cut 9 bases from V and 0 bases from J; bases unmatched to any gene: 7. The germline CDR1 and CDR2 sequences are MDHEN and SYDVKM. The CDR3 runs 15 residues. CDR3 nucleotides: TGTGCCAGTCACGCTAGCGGGCGCTCCTACAATGAGCAGTTCTTC. Its translation is CASHASGRSYNEQFF.